This TCR beta chain was documented in a study of shared clonotypes between healthy human individuals. Naive CD8 cells lacked CD45RO, underwent positive selection for CCR7 and left out terminally differentiated effector memory CD45RA+ cells. Looked up from germline, CDR1 is SNHLY and CDR2 is FYNNEI. V lost 6 bases and J lost 4, with 16 bases in between. This CDR3 has 14 residues. Sequencing was performed with immunoSEQ multiplex PCR; in TCRdb, only in-frame clones are kept and a portion is missing. The sample has around 2.1 million clones; approximately 94% are singletons. Sequencing was done on a sample of naive CD8+ T cells from PBMCs. The chain employs TRBV2 and TRBJ2-7, with D perhaps being TRBD1 or TRBD2 (6 bases each). The sequence was collected from a man aged 18 to 30 in good health. Some clones in this sample may be carry-over from other donors' samples. CDR3 coding DNA: TGTGCCAGCAGCCTGGGGGGCGCCAGGTACGAGCAGTACTTC. Encoded protein: CASSLGGARYEQYF.